This T cell receptor (beta chain) was documented in a study of blood T cell repertoires in COVID-19. About the research overall: Material from acute and convalescent COVID-19 was sourced from the United States, Italy and Spain. In each case, the material was cDNA or gDNA derived from T cells, B-cell-depleted T cells, or PBMCs.

In the source study's methods: Reference gene primers were amplified, and this amplification served to estimate nucleated cell counts. Clones were sequenced by immunoSEQ multiplex PCR, and TCRdb holds only the in-frame ones, with some missing. V and J calls and clone size come straight from that table; D and trimming were deduced from the DNA. The table lists some 80,000 clones, approximately 84% of them singletons. This receptor was obtained from a man in his sixties with COVID-19, enrolled during active disease. Sequencing used peripheral blood.

The CDR3 loop reads CASSEPLAGGNNEQFF. DNA for the CDR3: TGCGCCAGCAGTGAGCCACTAGCGGGGGGGAACAATGAGCAGTTCTTC. The chain combines TRBV10-1 with TRBJ2-1; TRBD2 aligns across 13 bases. The ends lost 2 bases at V and 5 bases at J; junction bases unmatched: 3. Germline V CDR1 and CDR2: WNHNN, SYGVQD (reference sequence). This CDR3 spans 16 amino acids.